Below are 15 T cell receptor beta chains sequenced from a single sample in a study of post-analysis software for immune sequencing data. Overall study results and limits: A few TRBV segments, TRBV5-6, TRBV5-1 and TRBV20-1 among them, were found more frequent in patients than controls.

The antigens of these receptors remain unknown. Unique molecular identifiers tagged the TCR beta cDNA libraries. In TCRdb, the PCR reads were re-called with MiXCR into one record per CDR3 protein. Of 400,000 to 500,000 distinct CDR3 sequences in the sample, approximately 37% were seen once. Sequencing input: blood. These receptors were collected from a girl aged 2-10 years with multiple sclerosis.

V usage is TRBV4-3 and J usage is TRBJ2-6; D ambiguous. V lost 3 bases to trimming and J lost 0 bases, with 12 bases between them. The CDR3 is 17 amino acids. The V gene's germline CDR1 is LGHNA and CDR2 YSLEER. The CDR3 DNA sequence: TGCGCCAGCAGCCAGGACCCCCACCTCTCTGGGGCCAACGTCCTGACTTTC. As protein: CASSQDPHLSGANVLTF.

Ten or more counts support this clonotype. The CDR3 sequence is CSASRLAEINYEQYF. The CDR3 nucleotides read TGCAGTGCTAGTCGACTAGCGGAGATAAACTACGAGCAGTACTTC. This chain links TRBV20-1 with TRBJ2-7; 9 bases are a match to TRBD2. This CDR3 has 15 amino acids. V trimming: 3 bases; J trimming: 3 bases; junction bases outside the gene matches: 9. The germline CDR1 and CDR2 sequences are DFQATT and SNEGSKA (reference sequence).

This clonotype was seen a few times. V and J are TRBV2 and TRBJ2-1; 12 bases map to TRBD2. The trim removed 4 bases at V and 0 bases at J, leaving 4 bases unmatched. The CDR3 length is 17 residues. Per the germline V gene, CDR1 is SNHLY and CDR2 is FYNNEI. The CDR3 DNA is TGTGCCAGCAGTGGTCCACTAGCGGGGGGCTCCTACAATGAGCAGTTCTTC. Translation: CASSGPLAGGSYNEQFF.

This sequence joins TRBV29-1 and TRBJ2-1, with D possibly called TRBD1 or TRBD2 (6 bases each). The length of the CDR3 is 14 residues. V was pared by 6 bases and J by 0 bases, with 12 bases between. Per the germline V gene, CDR1 is SQVTM and CDR2 is ANQGSEA. CDR3 coding DNA: TGCAGCGTAGAGGGGGGAAGCTCCTACAATGAGCAGTTCTTC. It encodes CSVEGGSSYNEQFF.

This clonotype turned up a few times. The V call is TRBV3-1, the J call TRBJ2-5; no clear D. The CDR3 loop spans 13 amino acids. V lost 4 bases to trimming and J lost 5 bases, with 11 bases between them. Germline CDR1 reads LGHDT; CDR2 reads YNNKEL (reference sequence). The chain's CDR3 is CASSPRTWETQYF. For the CDR3, the DNA is TGTGCCAGCAGCCCCCGGACGTGGGAGACCCAGTACTTC.

A word on this clonotype: The CDR3 end shows no conserved phenylalanine or tryptophan, and so a read error is likely. This rearrangement joins TRBV12-3 or TRBV12-4 to TRBJ1-2; TRBD1 might be the D (6 bases). Trimming pared 1 base from V and 0 bases from J, leaving 18 bases between. This CDR3 has 18 residues. CDR3 amino acids: CASSLGVTGQFTNYGYTC. The CDR3 DNA follows: TGTGCCAGCAGTTTAGGGGTAACCGGACAGTTCACTAACTATGGCTACACCTGC.

The count of this clonotype is one. The rearrangement joins TRBV10-3 to TRBJ1-6; D perhaps matches TRBD1 (5 bases). Looked up from germline, CDR1 is ENHRY and CDR2 is SYGVKD. CDR3 length: 14 amino acids. V lost 4 bases and J lost 7, with 11 bases in between. The CDR3 nucleotides are TGTGCCATCAGTGCCGTGGGGGGGAATTCACCCCTCCACTTT. This sequence encodes CAISAVGGNSPLHF.

V and J are TRBV29-1 and TRBJ2-5, with D unresolved. The J call may be mistaken, given a closer DNA end match to TRBJ2-7. Germline V gene lookup returns CDR1 SQVTM and CDR2 ANQGSEA. The CDR3 covers 10 residues. CDR3 protein: CSVAHVEQYF. The CDR3 DNA follows: TGCAGCGTTGCCCATGTCGAGCAGTACTTC.

This clonotype was seen a few times. V and J are TRBV4-1 and TRBJ2-1, with TRBD2 matching 8 bases. Germline CDR1 MGHRA, CDR2 YSYEKL. Germline trimming cut 1 base from V and 4 bases from J; bases unmatched to any gene: 3. The CDR3 length is 15 residues. The CDR3 here is CASSQGLALYNEQFF. CDR3 coding DNA: TGCGCCAGCAGCCAAGGACTAGCGTTATACAATGAGCAGTTCTTC.

The V and J genes are TRBV7-9 and TRBJ1-1; TRBD1 is a possible D gene (5 bases). Trimming stripped 1 base from V and 1 base from J, with 16 bases between. Germline V gene data show CDR1 as SEHNR and CDR2 as FQNEAQ (reference sequence). CDR3 length equals 17 residues. CDR3 in amino acids: CASSLVGGPVRNTEAFF. DNA of the CDR3: TGTGCCAGCAGCTTAGTTGGGGGACCCGTCCGGAACACTGAAGCTTTCTTT.

This sequence joins TRBV2 and TRBJ2-5; 7 bases are shared with TRBD1. This CDR3 spans 15 amino acids. Looked up from germline, CDR1 is SNHLY and CDR2 is FYNNEI. The J segment lost 1 base and the V segment lost 10 bases, leaving 12 bases of the junction unmatched. The CDR3 DNA follows: TGTGCCACCCAAAGACCGGGACAGAGCCAAGAGACCCAGTACTTC. Translated: CATQRPGQSQETQYF.

The chain has TRBV7-9 and TRBJ2-5; D unclear. The J call could be wrong; TRBJ2-7 is a better fit for the DNA end. This CDR3 has 15 residues. Germline assignment: CDR1 SEHNR and CDR2 FQNEAQ (reference sequence). CDR3 amino acids: CASSLSGIQAYEQYF. The CDR3 DNA reads as TGTGCCAGCAGCTTATCGGGCATACAAGCCTACGAGCAGTACTTC.

The chain links TRBV28 to TRBJ2-3; 10 bases fit TRBD1. The CDR3 has 15 residues. Germline CDR1 and CDR2: MDHEN and SYDVKM. The ends lost 6 bases at V and 6 bases at J; junction bases unmatched: 9. The CDR3 region has the DNA TGTGCCAGCAGCCTGACAGGGGGCACGCATGATACGCAGTATTTT. Its protein product is CASSLTGGTHDTQYF.

DNA of the CDR3: TGTGCCAGCAACAGTGGCCCCCTTAATGAGCAGTTCTTC. It specifies CASNSGPLNEQFF. The chain recombines TRBV28 with TRBJ2-1; D gene unclear. V lost 7 bases and J lost 7, with 14 bases in between. Per the germline V gene, CDR1 is MDHEN and CDR2 is SYDVKM. The CDR3 runs 13 residues.

This clonotype was detected only a few times. The chain has TRBV10-3 and TRBJ1-2; the D gene is possibly TRBD1 (5 bases). From germline, CDR1 is ENHRY and CDR2 SYGVKD. Trimming stripped 3 bases from V and 8 bases from J, with 13 bases between. This CDR3 comprises 13 residues. CDR3 nucleotide sequence: TGTGCCATCAGTGATGCAGGGACTGACGGCTACACCTTC. Translated: CAISDAGTDGYTF.